Listed here are 6 T cell receptor beta chains from one sample, sequenced in a study of HIV-infected children after antiretroviral therapy interruption. Treatment noted: PENTA 11 planned treatment interruption arm or continuous ART arm. A 3' RACE protocol on RNA, with unique molecular identifiers, produced the TCR library. Each CDR3 protein gets one entry after TCRdb re-called the 3' RACE reads with MiXCR. The repertoire consists of about 37,000 distinct CDR3 sequences, with approximately 6.1% occurring once and the leading ten covering about 1%. The sequencing used CD45RA+ CD4+ T cells from PBMCs, pooled from several time points, collected from a donor given antiretroviral therapy, either interrupted or continuous. Sample subset: naive CD4+ CD45RA+ CD45RO- T cells. Receptor source: a pool of human donors with HIV.

This clonotype came up many times. The V call is TRBV24-1, the J call TRBJ2-5; perhaps TRBD2 as D (6 bases). The CDR3 has 14 amino acids. V dropped 4 bases and J dropped 5 bases, with 13 bases sitting between them. Looked up from germline, CDR1 is KGHDR and CDR2 is SFDVKD. The CDR3 region is CATSDHTSWETQYF. CDR3 DNA sequence: TGTGCCACCAGTGACCATACTAGCTGGGAGACCCAGTACTTC.

This clonotype was found many times. The chain carries TRBV11-2 and TRBJ1-2; unclear D gene. Germline V gene lookup returns CDR1 SGHAT and CDR2 FQNNGV. This CDR3 has 14 residues. V lost 1 base, J lost 5 bases, and 11 bases lay in between. The CDR3 coding sequence is TGTGCCAGCAGCTTAGTCGCAGGAACTTATGGCTACACCTTC. This sequence encodes CASSLVAGTYGYTF. The full variable domain, its missing parts supplied by reference TRBV11-2 and TRBJ1-2, is EAGVAQSPRYKIIEKRQSVAFWCNPISGHATLYWYQQILGQGPKLLIQFQNNGVVDDSQLPKDRFSAERLKGVDSTLKIQPAKLEDSAVYLCASSLVAGTYGYTFGSGTRLTVV.

This clonotype is medium-sized. The gene calls are TRBV6-5 and TRBJ2-1; D is unresolved. Germline loops: CDR1 MNHEY, CDR2 SVGAGI. The CDR3 is made up of 14 amino acids. The germline V and J ends were trimmed by 6 bases and 5 bases, with 14 bases remaining between them. The CDR3 DNA reads as TGTGCCAGCAGAAGACTGTTGGGAAACAATGAGCAGTTCTTC. It translates to CASRRLLGNNEQFF.

This clonotype was recorded at least ten times. This chain uses TRBV7-2 with TRBJ2-6, with D perhaps given as TRBD1 or TRBD2 (5 bases each). The CDR3 loop spans 19 amino acids. Trimming removed 5 bases at V and 4 bases at J, with 24 bases between. CDR1 SGHTA and CDR2 FQGNSA come from the germline V gene. The chain's CDR3 is CASSPGTTLKLGGANVLTF. The CDR3 region has the DNA TGTGCCAGCAGCCCAGGGACGACTCTCAAACTAGGGGGGGCCAACGTCCTGACTTTC. Full variable domain (remainder filled in from reference TRBV7-2 and TRBJ2-6): GAGVSQSPSNKVTEKGKDVELRCDPISGHTALYWYRQSLGQGLEFLIYFQGNSAPDKSGLPSDRFSAERTGGSVSTLTIQRTQQEDSAVYLCASSPGTTLKLGGANVLTFGAGSRLTVL.

This clonotype was recorded many times. The chain has TRBV12-5 and TRBJ2-5; D gene ambiguous. Trimming removed 0 bases from V and 1 base from J, with 12 bases in between. This CDR3 contains 16 residues. Germline CDR1 and CDR2: LGHNT and FRNRAP. CDR3 coding DNA: TGTGCTAGTGGTTTGGTACTTGGGAAAACCCAAGAGACCCAGTACTTC. Encoded protein: CASGLVLGKTQETQYF.

This clonotype appeared a few times. The chain is built from TRBV7-6 and TRBJ1-4, with D possibly being TRBD1 (6 bases). V was shortened by 5 bases and J by 4 bases, with 14 bases between the two germline ends. CDR1 is SGHVS, CDR2 FNYEAQ, per germline. The CDR3 runs 15 residues. CDR3 in DNA: TGTGCCAGCAGCACAACAGGGAGGATTAATGAAAAACTGTTTTTT. Protein product: CASSTTGRINEKLFF.